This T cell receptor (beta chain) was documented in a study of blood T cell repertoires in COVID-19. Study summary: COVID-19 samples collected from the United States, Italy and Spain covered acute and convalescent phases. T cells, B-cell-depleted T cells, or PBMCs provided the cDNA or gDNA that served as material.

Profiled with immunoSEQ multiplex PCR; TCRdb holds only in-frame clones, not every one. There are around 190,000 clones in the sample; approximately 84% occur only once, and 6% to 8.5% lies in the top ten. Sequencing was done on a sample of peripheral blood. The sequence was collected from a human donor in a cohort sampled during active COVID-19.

The CDR3 is CASSQDKPSSYNEQFF. CDR3 nucleotides: TGCGCCAGCAGCCAAGATAAACCCAGCTCCTACAATGAGCAGTTCTTC. V and J are TRBV4-1 and TRBJ2-1; no firm D call. From germline, CDR1 is MGHRA and CDR2 YSYEKL. Deletions cut 0 bases from V and 0 bases from J, with 9 bases between. The CDR3 is made up of 16 amino acids.